This T cell receptor (beta chain) was captured by sequencing in a study of T cell responses to AZD1222 COVID-19 vaccine. Method: immunoSEQ multiplex PCR; TCRdb's copy keeps in-frame clones and lacks some. In the table there are 60,000 to 80,000 clones, less than 85% of which are singletons. V lost 6 bases and J 7 bases, leaving 10 bases between the germline ends. This CDR3 is built from 13 residues. CDR1 and CDR2 from the germline V gene are LNHDA and SQIVND (reference sequence). The chain uses TRBV19 and TRBJ1-6; perhaps TRBD1 as D (5 bases). Sequenced here: peripheral blood, sampled 28 days after the second AZD1222 dose. This clonotype was obtained from an adult who received the AZD1222 COVID-19 vaccine. CDR3 DNA sequence: TGTGCCAGTAGAAAACAGGCGAATTCACCCCTCCACTTT. It translates to CASRKQANSPLHF.